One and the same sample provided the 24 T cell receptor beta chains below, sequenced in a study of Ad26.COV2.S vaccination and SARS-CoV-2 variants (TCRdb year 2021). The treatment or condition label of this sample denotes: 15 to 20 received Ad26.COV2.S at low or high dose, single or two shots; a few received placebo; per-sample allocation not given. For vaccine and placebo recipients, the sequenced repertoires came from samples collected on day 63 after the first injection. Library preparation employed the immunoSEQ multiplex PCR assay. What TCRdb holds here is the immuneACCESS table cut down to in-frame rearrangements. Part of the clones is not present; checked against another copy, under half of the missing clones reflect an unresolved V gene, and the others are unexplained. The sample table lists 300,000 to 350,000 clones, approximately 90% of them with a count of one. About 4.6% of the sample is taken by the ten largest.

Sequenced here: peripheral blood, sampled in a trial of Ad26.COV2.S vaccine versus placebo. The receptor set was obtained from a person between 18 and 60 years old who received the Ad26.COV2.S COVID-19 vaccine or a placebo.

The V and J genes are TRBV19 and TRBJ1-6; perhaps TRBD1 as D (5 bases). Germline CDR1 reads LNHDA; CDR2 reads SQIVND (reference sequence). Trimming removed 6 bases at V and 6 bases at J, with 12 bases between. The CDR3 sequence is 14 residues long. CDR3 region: CASRWGALNSPLHF. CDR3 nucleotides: TGTGCCAGTAGATGGGGCGCGCTTAATTCACCCCTCCACTTT.

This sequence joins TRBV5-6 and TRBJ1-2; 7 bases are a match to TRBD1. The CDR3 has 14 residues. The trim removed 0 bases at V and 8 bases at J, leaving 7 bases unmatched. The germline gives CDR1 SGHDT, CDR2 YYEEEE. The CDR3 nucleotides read TGTGCCAGCAGCTTGGGCACAGGGGCGGGAGGCTACACCTTC. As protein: CASSLGTGAGGYTF.

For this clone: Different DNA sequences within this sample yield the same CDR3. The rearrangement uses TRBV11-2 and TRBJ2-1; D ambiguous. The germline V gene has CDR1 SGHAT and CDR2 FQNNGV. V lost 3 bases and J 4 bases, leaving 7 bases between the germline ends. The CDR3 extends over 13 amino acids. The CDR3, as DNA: TGTGCCAGCAGCTTGGGCTTATACAATGAGCAGTTCTTC. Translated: CASSLGLYNEQFF.

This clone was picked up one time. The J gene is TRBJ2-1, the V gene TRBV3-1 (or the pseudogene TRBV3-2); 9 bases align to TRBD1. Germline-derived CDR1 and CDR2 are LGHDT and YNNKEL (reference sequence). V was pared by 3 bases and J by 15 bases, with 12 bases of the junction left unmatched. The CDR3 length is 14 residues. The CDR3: CASSHYGQGFFLFF. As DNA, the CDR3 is TGTGCCAGCAGCCACTATGGACAGGGGTTTTTCCTGTTCTTC.

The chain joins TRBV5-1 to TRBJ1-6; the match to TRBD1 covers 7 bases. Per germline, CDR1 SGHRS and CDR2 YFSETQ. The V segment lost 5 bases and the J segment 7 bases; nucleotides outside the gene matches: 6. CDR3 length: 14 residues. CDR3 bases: TGCGCCAGCAGGGCCGGGACAGAGAATTCACCCCTCCACTTT. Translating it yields CASRAGTENSPLHF. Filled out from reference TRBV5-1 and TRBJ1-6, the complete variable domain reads KAGVTQTPRYLIKTRGQQVTLSCSPISGHRSVSWYQQTPGQGLQFLFEYFSETQRNKGNFPGRFSGRQFSNSRSEMNVSTLELGDSALYLCASRAGTENSPLHFGNGTRLTVT.

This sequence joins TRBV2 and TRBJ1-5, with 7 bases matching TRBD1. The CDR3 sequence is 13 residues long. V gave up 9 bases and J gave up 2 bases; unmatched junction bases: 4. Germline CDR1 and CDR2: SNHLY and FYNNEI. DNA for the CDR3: TGTGCCAGTACAGGGGACGGCAATCAGCCCCAGCATTTT. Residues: CASTGDGNQPQHF.

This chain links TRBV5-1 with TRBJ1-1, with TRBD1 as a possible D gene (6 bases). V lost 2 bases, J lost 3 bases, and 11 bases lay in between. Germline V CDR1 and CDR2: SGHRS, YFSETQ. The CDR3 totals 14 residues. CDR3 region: CASSLRRGDTEAFF. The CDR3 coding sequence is TGCGCCAGCAGCTTAAGAAGGGGGGACACTGAAGCTTTCTTT.

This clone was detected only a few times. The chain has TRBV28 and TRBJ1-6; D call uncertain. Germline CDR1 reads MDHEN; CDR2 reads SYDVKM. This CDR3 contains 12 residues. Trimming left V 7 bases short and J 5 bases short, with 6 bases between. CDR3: CASNGNNSPLHF. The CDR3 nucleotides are TGTGCCAGCAATGGCAATAATTCACCCCTCCACTTT.

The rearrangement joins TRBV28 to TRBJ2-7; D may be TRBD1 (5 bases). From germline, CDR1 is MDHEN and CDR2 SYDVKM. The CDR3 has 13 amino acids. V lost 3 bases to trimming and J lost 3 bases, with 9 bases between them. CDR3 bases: TGTGCCAGCAGTTTTGGCAGGGACTACGAGCAGTACTTC. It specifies CASSFGRDYEQYF. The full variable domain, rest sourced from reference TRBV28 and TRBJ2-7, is DVKVTQSSRYLVKRTGEKVFLECVQDMDHENMFWYRQDPGLGLRLIYFSYDVKMKEKGDIPEGYSVSREKKERFSLILESASTNQTSMYLCASSFGRDYEQYFGPGTRLTVT.

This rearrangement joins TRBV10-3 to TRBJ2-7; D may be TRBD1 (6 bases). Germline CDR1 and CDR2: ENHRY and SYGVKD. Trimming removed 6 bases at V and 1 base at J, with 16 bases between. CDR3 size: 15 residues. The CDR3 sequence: CAISVDRSQSYEQYF. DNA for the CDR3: TGTGCCATCAGCGTAGACAGGTCACAATCCTACGAGCAGTACTTC.

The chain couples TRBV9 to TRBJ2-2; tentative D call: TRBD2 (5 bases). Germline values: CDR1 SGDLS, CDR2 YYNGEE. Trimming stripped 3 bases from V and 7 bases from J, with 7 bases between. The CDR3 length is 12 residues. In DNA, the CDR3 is TGTGCCAGCAGCGCGGCGGGCGGGGAGCTGTTTTTT. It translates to CASSAAGGELFF.

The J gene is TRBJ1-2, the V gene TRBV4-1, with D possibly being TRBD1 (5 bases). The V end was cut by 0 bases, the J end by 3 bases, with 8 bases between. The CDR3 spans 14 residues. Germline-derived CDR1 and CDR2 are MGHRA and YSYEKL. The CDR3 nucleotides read TGCGCCAGCAGCCAAGATCCGGGGGACTATGGCTACACCTTC. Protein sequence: CASSQDPGDYGYTF.

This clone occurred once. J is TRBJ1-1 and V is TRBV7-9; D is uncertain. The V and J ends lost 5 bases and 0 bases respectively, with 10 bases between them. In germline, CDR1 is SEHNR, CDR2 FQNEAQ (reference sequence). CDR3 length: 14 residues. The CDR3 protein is CASSPASLNTEAFF. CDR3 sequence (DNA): TGTGCCAGCAGCCCCGCCAGCTTGAACACTGAAGCTTTCTTT.

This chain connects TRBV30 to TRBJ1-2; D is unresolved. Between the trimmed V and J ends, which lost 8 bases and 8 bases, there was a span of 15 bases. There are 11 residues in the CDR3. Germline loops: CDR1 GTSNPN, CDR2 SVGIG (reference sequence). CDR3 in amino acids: CARKIEGGYTF. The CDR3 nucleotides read TGTGCCCGGAAGATCGAGGGCGGCTACACCTTC.

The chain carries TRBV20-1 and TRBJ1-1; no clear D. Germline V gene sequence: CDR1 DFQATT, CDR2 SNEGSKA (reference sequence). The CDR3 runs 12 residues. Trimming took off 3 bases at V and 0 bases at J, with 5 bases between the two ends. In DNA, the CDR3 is TGCAGTGCTAGTTCCGTGAACACTGAAGCTTTCTTT. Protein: CSASSVNTEAFF.

The DNA of the CDR3 is TGTGCCAGCAGTTTAACAGGGGGCACTGAAGCTTTCTTT. It yields the protein CASSLTGGTEAFF. The V gene is TRBV28, the J gene TRBJ1-1; 8 nucleotides agree with TRBD1. Germline loops: CDR1 MDHEN, CDR2 SYDVKM. The trim removed 2 bases at V and 4 bases at J, leaving 0 bases unmatched. The CDR3 loop spans 13 amino acids.

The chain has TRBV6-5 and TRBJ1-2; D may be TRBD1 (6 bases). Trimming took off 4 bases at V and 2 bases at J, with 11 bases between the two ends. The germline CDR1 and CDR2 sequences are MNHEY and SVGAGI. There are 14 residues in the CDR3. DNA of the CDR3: TGTGCCAGCAGTTCCGCCACAGGGAACTATGGCTACACCTTC. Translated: CASSSATGNYGYTF.

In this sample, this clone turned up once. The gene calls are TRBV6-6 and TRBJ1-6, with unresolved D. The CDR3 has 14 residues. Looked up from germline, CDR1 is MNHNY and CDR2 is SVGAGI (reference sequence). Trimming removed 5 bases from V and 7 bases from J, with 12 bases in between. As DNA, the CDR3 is TGTGCCAGCAGTGACTTTCTGGGGAATTCACCCCTCCACTTT. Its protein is CASSDFLGNSPLHF.

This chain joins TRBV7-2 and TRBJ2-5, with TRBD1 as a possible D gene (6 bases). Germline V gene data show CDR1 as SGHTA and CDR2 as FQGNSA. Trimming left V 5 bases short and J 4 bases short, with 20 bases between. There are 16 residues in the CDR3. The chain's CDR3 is CASSPTQGRRSETQYF. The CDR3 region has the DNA TGTGCCAGCAGCCCGACCCAGGGGCGCCGATCAGAGACCCAGTACTTC.

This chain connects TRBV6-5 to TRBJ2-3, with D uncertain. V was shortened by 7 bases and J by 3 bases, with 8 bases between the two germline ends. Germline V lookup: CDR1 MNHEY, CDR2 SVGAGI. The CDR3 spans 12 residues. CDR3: CASTGWTDTQYF. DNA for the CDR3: TGTGCCAGCACCGGATGGACAGATACGCAGTATTTT.

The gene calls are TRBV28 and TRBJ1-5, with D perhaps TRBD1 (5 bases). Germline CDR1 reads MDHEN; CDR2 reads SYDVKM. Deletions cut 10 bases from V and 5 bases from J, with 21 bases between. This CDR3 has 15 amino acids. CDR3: CATGAGSGIDQPQHF. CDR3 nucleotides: TGTGCCACCGGCGCAGGGTCAGGCATAGATCAGCCCCAGCATTTT.

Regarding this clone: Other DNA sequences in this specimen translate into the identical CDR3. Written as DNA, the CDR3 is TGTGCCAGCAGCCAAGATTCCGGGGGCCAAGAGACCCAGTACTTC. Translated, it gives CASSQDSGGQETQYF. V gene TRBV3-1 (or the pseudogene TRBV3-2) combines with J gene TRBJ2-5; D possibly corresponds to TRBD2 (6 bases). The CDR3 runs to 15 residues. The germline CDR1 and CDR2 sequences are LGHDT and YNNKEL (reference sequence). V gave up 0 bases and J gave up 1 base, with 9 bases separating them.

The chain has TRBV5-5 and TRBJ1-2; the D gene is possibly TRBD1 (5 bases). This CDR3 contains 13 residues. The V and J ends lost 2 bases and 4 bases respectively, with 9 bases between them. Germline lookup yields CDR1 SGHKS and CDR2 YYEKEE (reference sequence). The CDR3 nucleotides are TGTGCCAGCAGCTTAGGGGTAGCCTATGGCTACACCTTC. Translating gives CASSLGVAYGYTF.

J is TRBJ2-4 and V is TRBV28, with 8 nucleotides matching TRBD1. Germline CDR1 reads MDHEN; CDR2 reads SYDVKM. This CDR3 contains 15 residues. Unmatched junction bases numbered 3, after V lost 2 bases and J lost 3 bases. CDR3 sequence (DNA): TGTGCCAGCAGTTTAGCAGGGGGCGTCAAAAACATTCAGTACTTC. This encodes CASSLAGGVKNIQYF.